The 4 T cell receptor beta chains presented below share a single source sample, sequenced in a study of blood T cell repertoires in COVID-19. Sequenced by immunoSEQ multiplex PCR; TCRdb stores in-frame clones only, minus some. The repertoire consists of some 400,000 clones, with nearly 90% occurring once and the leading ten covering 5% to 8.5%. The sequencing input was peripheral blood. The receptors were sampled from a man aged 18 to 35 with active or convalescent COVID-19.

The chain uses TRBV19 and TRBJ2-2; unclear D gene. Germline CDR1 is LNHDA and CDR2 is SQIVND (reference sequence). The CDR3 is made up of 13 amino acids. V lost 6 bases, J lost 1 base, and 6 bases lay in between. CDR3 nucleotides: TGTGCCAGTAGCCCAGAGAACACCGGGGAGCTGTTTTTT. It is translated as CASSPENTGELFF.

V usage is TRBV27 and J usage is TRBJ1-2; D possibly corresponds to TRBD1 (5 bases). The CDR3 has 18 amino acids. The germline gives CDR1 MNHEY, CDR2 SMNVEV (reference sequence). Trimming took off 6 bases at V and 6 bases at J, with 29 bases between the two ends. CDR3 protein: CASSPRGTRLQLVDGYTF. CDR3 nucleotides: TGTGCCAGCAGCCCGCGCGGGACCAGGCTCCAGTTGGTGGATGGCTACACCTTC.

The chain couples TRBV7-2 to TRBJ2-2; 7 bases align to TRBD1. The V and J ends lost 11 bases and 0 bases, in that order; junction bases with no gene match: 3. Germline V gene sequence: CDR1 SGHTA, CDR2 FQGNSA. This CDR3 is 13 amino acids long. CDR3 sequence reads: CAGQETNTGELFF. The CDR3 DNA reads TGTGCCGGACAGGAGACGAACACCGGGGAGCTGTTTTTT.

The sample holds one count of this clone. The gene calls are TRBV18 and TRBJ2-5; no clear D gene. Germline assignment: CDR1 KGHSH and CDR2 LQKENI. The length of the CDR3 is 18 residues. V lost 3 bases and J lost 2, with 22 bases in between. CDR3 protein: CASSPMTNKTKTQETQYF. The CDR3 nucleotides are TGTGCCAGCTCACCTATGACAAATAAAACAAAAACACAAGAGACCCAGTACTTC. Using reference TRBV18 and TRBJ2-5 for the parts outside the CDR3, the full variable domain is NAGVMQNPRHLVRRRGQEARLRCSPMKGHSHVYWYRQLPEEGLKFMVYLQKENIIDESGMPKERFSAEFPKEGPSILRIQQVVRGDSAAYFCASSPMTNKTKTQETQYFGPGTRLLVL.